This T cell receptor beta chain was profiled in a study of CD8+CD57+ T cells in acquired aplastic anemia. CDR3 and TCR beta VDJ profiling relied on genomic DNA as the template. TCRdb re-called the reads through MiXCR, storing one row per CDR3 protein. The sample records approximately 130,000 distinct CDR3 sequences, around two fifths being singletons. This CDR3 spans 12 amino acids. Deletions cut 3 bases from V and 5 bases from J, with 7 bases between. Germline V lookup: CDR1 KGHDR, CDR2 SFDVKD. The sequencing sample was made of sorted CD4+, CD8+, or CD8+CD57+ T cells (not recorded which) from PBMCs. This chain connects TRBV24-1 to TRBJ2-7; TRBD2 might be the D (6 bases). This receptor was identified in a human donor in good health, serving as a control. The CDR3: CATSDTGDEQYF. CDR3 in DNA: TGTGCCACCAGTGATACGGGAGACGAGCAGTACTTC.